These 27 T cell receptor beta chains were all obtained from the same sample, sequenced in a study of blood T cell repertoires in COVID-19. The data were produced by immunoSEQ multiplex PCR, yet TCRdb's version contains in-frame clones alone and is incomplete. The sample contains fewer than 300,000 clones, around 87% of which appear only once. Sequenced input: peripheral blood. The source is a woman in her 40s who had recovered from COVID-19.

The chain uses TRBV10-3 and TRBJ1-5; the D gene is possibly TRBD1 (6 bases). The CDR3 totals 14 residues. Germline CDR1 is ENHRY and CDR2 is SYGVKD. Trimming cost V 8 bases and J 3 bases, with 14 bases left between them. DNA for the CDR3: TGTGCCATCGGGGGGGGCGAGTTCAATCAGCCCCAGCATTTT. It encodes CAIGGGEFNQPQHF.

This chain uses TRBV12-3 or TRBV12-4 with TRBJ1-6; maybe TRBD1 (6 bases). The ends were cut back, 5 bases at V and 9 bases at J, with 11 bases in the middle. The CDR3 length is 13 residues. The CDR3 region is CASSPRRGSPLHF. In DNA form, the CDR3 reads TGTGCCAGCAGTCCCCGCAGGGGTTCACCCCTCCACTTT.

This chain joins TRBV15 and TRBJ1-4; 11 bases fit TRBD1. The J segment lost 8 bases and the V segment lost 0 bases, leaving 8 bases of the junction unmatched. CDR3 size: 17 residues. Germline assignment: CDR1 LNHNV and CDR2 YYDKDF (reference sequence). Here the CDR3 DNA reads TGTGCCACCAGCAGAGATAGGACAGGGGGCTACGGGGAAAAACTGTTTTTT. This gives the protein CATSRDRTGGYGEKLFF.

The chain couples TRBV19 to TRBJ1-2; D not resolved. The germline V gene has CDR1 LNHDA and CDR2 SQIVND (reference sequence). This CDR3 is 15 amino acids long. V was shortened by 5 bases and J by 1 base, with 14 bases between the two germline ends. The CDR3 DNA is TGTGCCAGTAGTTTGGAAACAGCACTTAACTATGGCTACACCTTC. Translated: CASSLETALNYGYTF.

This chain joins TRBV19 and TRBJ1-1; 8 bases line up with TRBD1. The CDR3 contains 15 residues. Per germline, CDR1 LNHDA and CDR2 SQIVND (reference sequence). The V segment lost 6 bases and the J segment 3 bases; nucleotides outside the gene matches: 9. CDR3 nucleotide sequence: TGTGCCAGTAGCACCGCAGGGGGCTGGGACACTGAAGCTTTCTTT. This codes for CASSTAGGWDTEAFF.

The chain employs TRBV4-3 and TRBJ2-2; tentative D call: TRBD1 (6 bases). V was trimmed by 4 bases and J by 4 bases, leaving 16 bases between them. The CDR3 runs to 16 residues. Germline V gene sequence: CDR1 LGHNA, CDR2 YSLEER. The CDR3 region has the DNA TGCGCCAGCAGCCCGGCCAACAGGGAAGGCACCGGGGAGCTGTTTTTT. This translates into CASSPANREGTGELFF.

The chain recombines TRBV5-1 with TRBJ2-5, with no clear D. CDR1 and CDR2 (germline): SGHRS, YFSETQ. V dropped 2 bases and J dropped 5 bases, with 13 bases sitting between them. The length of the CDR3 is 14 residues. The chain's CDR3 is CASSLDLRWETQYF. DNA for the CDR3: TGCGCCAGCAGCTTAGATTTACGGTGGGAGACCCAGTACTTC.

This sequence joins TRBV5-8 and TRBJ2-5, with 7 bases identical to TRBD2. In germline, CDR1 is SGHTS, CDR2 YDEGEE. The CDR3 consists of 14 residues. V trimming: 4 bases; J trimming: 3 bases; junction bases outside the gene matches: 6. CDR3 sequence: CASSVGLAEETQYF. As DNA, the CDR3 is TGTGCCAGCAGCGTGGGGCTAGCGGAAGAGACCCAGTACTTC.

V is TRBV7-9 and J is TRBJ1-2, with D possibly being TRBD1 (5 bases). This CDR3 spans 11 amino acids. Per germline, CDR1 SEHNR and CDR2 FQNEAQ (reference sequence). Trimming shortened V by 8 bases and J by 8 bases, and 12 bases separated the two germline ends. CDR3 amino acids: CASGEGRGYTF. The CDR3 bases are TGTGCCAGCGGGGAGGGACGGGGCTACACCTTC. Filled out from reference TRBV7-9 and TRBJ1-2, the complete variable domain reads DTGVSQNPRHKITKRGQNVTFRCDPISEHNRLYWYRQTLGQGPEFLTYFQNEAQLEKSRLLSDRFSAERPKGSFSTLEIQRTEQGDSAMYLCASGEGRGYTFGSGTRLTVV.

Worth noting for this clone: At the DNA level, this CDR3 is encoded by other sequences in the same sample as well. This chain uses TRBV30 with TRBJ1-1; D not certain. Germline CDR1 and CDR2: GTSNPN and SVGIG (reference sequence). The CDR3 is 13 amino acids. V lost 0 bases and J 0 bases, leaving 5 bases between the germline ends. For the CDR3, the DNA is TGTGCCTGGAGTGTGTCCGTGAACACTGAAGCTTTCTTT. Protein sequence: CAWSVSVNTEAFF.

The V gene is TRBV5-1, the J gene TRBJ2-7; TRBD1 matches at 10 bases. This CDR3 has 17 residues. Germline CDR1 is SGHRS and CDR2 is YFSETQ. Trimming at V came to 4 bases and at J to 0 bases, leaving 10 bases not matched to a gene. In DNA, the CDR3 is TGCGCCAGCAGCCCCCACTCCGGGACAGGGGACTCCTACGAGCAGTACTTC. Amino acid sequence: CASSPHSGTGDSYEQYF.

The chain recombines TRBV5-6 with TRBJ2-5; 7 bases are shared with TRBD2. Germline values: CDR1 SGHDT, CDR2 YYEEEE. Germline trimming cut 0 bases from V and 5 bases from J; bases unmatched to any gene: 4. The CDR3 covers 14 residues. The CDR3 is CASSLGTRSETQYF. In DNA, the CDR3 is TGTGCCAGCAGCTTGGGGACTAGGAGTGAGACCCAGTACTTC.

The V gene is TRBV2, the J gene TRBJ1-2; 8 positions match TRBD1. CDR3 length equals 12 residues. Germline V CDR1 and CDR2: SNHLY, FYNNEI. The V gene end was trimmed by 10 bases and the J gene end by 4 bases; junction bases not matched to a gene: 5. The CDR3 bases are TGTGCCACCTCCCAGGGGGCCTATGGCTACACCTTC. Protein: CATSQGAYGYTF.

The chain has TRBV3-1 (or the pseudogene TRBV3-2) and TRBJ1-2; maybe TRBD1 (5 bases). CDR1 is LGHDT and CDR2 is YNNKEL in the germline V gene (reference sequence). This CDR3 is built from 12 residues. Trimming cost V 0 bases and J 8 bases, with 7 bases left between them. CDR3 nucleotides: TGTGCCAGCAGCCAAGAACAGGCAGGCTACACCTTC. Amino acids: CASSQEQAGYTF.

This clone was seen a few times. The V call is TRBV7-9, the J call TRBJ1-2; no clear D gene. The V end was cut by 0 bases, the J end by 6 bases, with 8 bases between. Germline V lookup: CDR1 SEHNR, CDR2 FQNEAQ (reference sequence). CDR3 length equals 13 residues. The CDR3 DNA sequence: TGTGCCAGCAGCTTAGCGCGGATGGATGGCTACACCTTC. Protein: CASSLARMDGYTF.

This chain links TRBV10-3 with TRBJ2-5, with D unclear. Germline CDR1 and CDR2: ENHRY and SYGVKD. CDR3 length: 12 residues. Trimming stripped 4 bases from V and 3 bases from J, with 6 bases between. The CDR3 region has the DNA TGTGCCATCAGTGGGCTCGAAGAGACCCAGTACTTC. Translation gives CAISGLEETQYF.

The chain combines TRBV18 with TRBJ1-2; no reliable D call. The CDR3 runs to 15 residues. Between the trimmed V and J ends, which lost 0 bases and 7 bases, there was a span of 15 bases. Germline values: CDR1 KGHSH, CDR2 LQKENI. The CDR3 DNA is TGTGCCAGCTCACCACCGGAGGCCATGAGGGTTGGCTACACCTTC. It yields the protein CASSPPEAMRVGYTF.

This chain links TRBV5-1 with TRBJ2-5; maybe TRBD1 (6 bases). Per germline, CDR1 SGHRS and CDR2 YFSETQ. CDR3 length: 14 residues. V was clipped by 4 bases and J by 5 bases, with 15 bases between them. The CDR3: CASSVFRGFETQYF. The CDR3, as DNA: TGCGCCAGCAGCGTTTTCAGGGGTTTTGAGACCCAGTACTTC.

V usage is TRBV11-3 and J usage is TRBJ2-1; 8 nucleotides align to TRBD1. The germline CDR1 and CDR2 sequences are SGHNT and YENEEA. V lost 4 bases, J lost 8 bases, and 7 bases stayed unmatched. The CDR3 has 14 residues. CDR3 loop: CASSSQGVYDEQFF. CDR3 in DNA: TGTGCCAGCAGCTCACAGGGGGTGTATGATGAGCAGTTCTTC.

V usage is TRBV29-1 and J usage is TRBJ1-2, with 9 bases fitting TRBD1. The V and J ends lost 7 bases and 7 bases, in that order; junction bases with no gene match: 4. The germline V gene has CDR1 SQVTM and CDR2 ANQGSEA. This CDR3 is built from 11 residues. The DNA of the CDR3 is TGCAGCGCTGGGGGACAGGGTGGCTACACCTTC. Its translation is CSAGGQGGYTF.

The V and J genes are TRBV6-5 and TRBJ1-4, with 8 bases that match TRBD1. V lost 4 bases and J lost 8; bases outside the gene matches: 6. The CDR3 covers 14 residues. Germline lookup yields CDR1 MNHEY and CDR2 SVGAGI. CDR3 protein: CASSSTGTGEKLFF. The CDR3 nucleotides are TGTGCCAGCAGTTCGACCGGGACAGGAGAAAAACTGTTTTTT.

There are a few counts of this clone. V gene TRBV6-6 combines with J gene TRBJ2-2; 9 bases are a match to TRBD2. J gave up 6 bases and V 8 bases, and 7 bases lay outside the gene matches. Germline CDR1 is MNHNY and CDR2 is SVGAGI (reference sequence). This CDR3 comprises 14 residues. CDR3 sequence (DNA): TGTGCCAGCCTCCCTAGCGGGGTATCCGGGGAGCTGTTTTTT. Protein: CASLPSGVSGELFF.

V gene TRBV19 combines with J gene TRBJ1-4; TRBD1 might be the D (6 bases). V gave up 5 bases and J gave up 0 bases, with 10 bases separating them. This CDR3 spans 15 amino acids. Germline CDR1 reads LNHDA; CDR2 reads SQIVND (reference sequence). The CDR3 region has the DNA TGTGCCAGTAGTCGGGACACTGCAACTAATGAAAAACTGTTTTTT. Translating gives CASSRDTATNEKLFF.

The V call is TRBV5-1, the J call TRBJ2-3, with D possibly TRBD1 on 7 matching bases. This CDR3 has 16 residues. V lost 4 bases, J lost 2 bases, and 17 bases lay in between. Germline V gives CDR1 SGHRS, CDR2 YFSETQ. CDR3 DNA sequence: TGCGCCAGCAGCACGACCCCCAGGGGGGCCACAGATACGCAGTATTTT. Its translation: CASSTTPRGATDTQYF.

The chain uses TRBV30 and TRBJ1-1; 10 bases fit TRBD1. V gave up 5 bases and J gave up 3 bases; unmatched junction bases: 9. Germline V gene sequence: CDR1 GTSNPN, CDR2 SVGIG (reference sequence). The CDR3 has 15 amino acids. CDR3 nucleotides: TGTGCCTGGGCGACAGGGGGCGCGGGGGACACTGAAGCTTTCTTT. This encodes CAWATGGAGDTEAFF.

The rearrangement uses TRBV6-7 and TRBJ1-5; tentatively, D is TRBD1 (6 bases). TRBV6-7 is classed as an ORF, of uncertain function. V was trimmed by 4 bases and J by 9 bases, leaving 22 bases between them. This CDR3 region has 16 residues. In nucleotides, the CDR3 is TGTGCCAGCAGTTGGGGAACCGGGACACAAAGGGGGCCCCAGCATTTT. Translating it yields CASSWGTGTQRGPQHF.

This chain uses TRBV20-1 with TRBJ2-7, with 8 bases fitting TRBD2. V lost 6 bases to trimming and J lost 4 bases; unmatched junction nucleotides: 2. Germline values: CDR1 DFQATT, CDR2 SNEGSKA (reference sequence). The CDR3 is 11 amino acids. CDR3 sequence (DNA): TGCAGTGCCTCGGGGGGGTACGAGCAGTACTTC. As protein: CSASGGYEQYF.